This T cell receptor beta chain was obtained from a study of CD8 T cells in Susac syndrome (dated by TCRdb to the late 2010s). With respect to the entire study: Repertoire sequencing was used to test whether CD8+ T cell activation and differentiation in Susac syndrome was antigen driven. Findings and caveats that apply to the study as a whole: The TCR sequencing and HLA analysis was acknowledged to have included a relatively small number of individuals.

A note on this clonotype: Which antigen it targets is not known. No quality values exist for individual bases; no much larger clone is one base distant.

RNA was extracted with the RNeasy kit and 0.5 to 1 ug was reverse transcribed using random hexamers. The immunoSEQ multiplex PCR assay, which covers 54 Vbeta and 13 Jbeta segments, was used to amplify TCR beta CDR3 regions. PCR amplification bias was corrected by using a synthetic template baseline for primer optimization and computational correction. Regarding the original processing steps: Reads were assigned to V, D and J genes according to IMGT and analyzed in immunoSEQ Analyzer, with only productive sequences retained. Clonality was computed as one minus Shannon entropy normalized by log2 of the number of productive unique sequences. Public and private clones were assessed among the 100 most prevalent clones of each patient and control. Clones were defined as Susac-specific when absent from the healthy and MS cohorts, from 1052 published viral clones and from other ImmuneACCESS disease sequences. Using fastp at Q25 and MiXCR, TCRdb reprocessed the public reads and kept productive beta chains. Identical CDR3 proteins give one entry, which carries the most common genes and DNA. Here the V and J calls rest on TCRdb's processing, not on the authors' analysis. The sample table contains 120,000 or so distinct CDR3 sequences; only one count was recorded for more than 90% of them. Jointly, the top ten make up roughly 0.11% of the sample.

Spanning cysteine to phenylalanine, the CDR3 consists of 13 amino acids. Only the CDR3 region is kept as DNA, spanning 39 bases read in frame from base 1. Peripheral blood CD8+ and CD4+ T cells from healthy donors, Susac syndrome patients and multiple sclerosis patients were profiled by high-throughput TCR beta sequencing. The healthy donors served as controls matched for age and sex. Bulk CD8+ and CD4+ T cells were purified by magnetic negative isolation, while CD8+ TEMRA cells were enriched using FACS. Blood was collected in EDTA tubes and processed within 24 hours, with PBMCs isolated through density gradient centrifugation. PBMCs intended for TCR sequencing were frozen in liquid nitrogen and were later thawed in a 37 degrees C water bath. A purity of at least 90% was achieved for sorted or isolated CD4+, CD8+ and CD8+ TEMRA cells.

This TCR was recovered from a human donor in good health. The chain couples TRBV21-1 to TRBJ2-7. TRBV21-1 is a documented pseudogene. Sequenced input: CD4+ T cells from PBMCs. In nucleotides, the sequence is TGTGCCAGCAGCAAAGCTAGGGAAGGCGAGCAGTACTTC. This is translated as CASSKAREGEQYF.